The present T cell receptor (beta chain) was sequenced within a study of response to subunit inactivated influenza vaccine. Study outcomes and limitations: Seasonal influenza vaccination, on each occasion, was suggested by the authors to recruit few new T cells.

The germline V gene encodes CDR1 MNHEY and CDR2 SVGEGT. This CDR3 region has 16 residues. V lost 2 bases to trimming and J lost 6 bases, with 20 bases between them. Of note for this clonotype: No antigen is known for it.

TCRdb re-called the RT-PCR reads with MiXCR, one entry per CDR3 protein. The sample includes 550,000 to 800,000 distinct CDR3 sequences, approximately 14% of them seen just once. The input for sequencing was PBMCs from blood, taken about 13 days after vaccination. The source is a man aged 45-60 years who received an inactivated influenza vaccine. The genes are TRBV6-2 or TRBV6-3 and TRBJ2-7, with D unclear. This CDR3 reads CASSYEVLFSGGEQYF. CDR3 nucleotides: TGTGCCAGCAGTTACGAGGTCTTGTTTTCGGGTGGCGAGCAGTACTTC.